These T cell receptor beta chains were read from a single sample in a study of blood T cell repertoires in COVID-19. Repertoires were generated with immunoSEQ multiplex PCR, while TCRdb's copy carries only in-frame clones and drops some. The data contain about 83,000 clones, roughly 80% of them singletons. The source material was peripheral blood. These receptors were taken from a woman at least 80 years old with acute or convalescent COVID-19. Both conserved end residues are part of each CDR3. Each record gives: J gene, D gene, clone size, V gene, CDR3 protein, CDR3 DNA. A D gene is named only where the DNA matches it firmly. Not every row has a clone size; where given, it reads once, few, many or a size class.

J: TRBJ1-2
D: TRBD1
size: once
V: TRBV5-1
CDR3: CASSPQGVDGYTF
DNA: TGCGCCAGCAGCCCACAGGGGGTTGATGGCTACACCTTC

J: TRBJ2-1
D: TRBD2
size: few
V: TRBV14
CDR3: CASRTSGGAYNEQFF
DNA: TGTGCCAGCAGGACTAGCGGGGGGGCGTACAATGAGCAGTTCTTC

J: TRBJ1-4
D: .
size: .
V: TRBV6-5
CDR3: CASSTPTGNEKLFF
DNA: TGTGCCAGCAGTACCCCGACGGGGAATGAAAAACTGTTTTTT

J: TRBJ2-7
D: TRBD1
size: .
V: TRBV3-1/TRBV3-2
CDR3: CASSVTGGAGYEQYF
DNA: TGTGCCAGCAGCGTTACAGGGGGCGCAGGTTACGAGCAGTACTTC

J: TRBJ1-1
D: .
size: .
V: TRBV11-3
CDR3: CASSLVFGGSYTEAFF
DNA: TGTGCCAGCAGCTTAGTTTTCGGGGGGTCGTACACTGAAGCTTTCTTT

J: TRBJ1-5
D: TRBD1
size: .
V: TRBV28
CDR3: CASSAYPRTGQQPQHF
DNA: TGTGCCAGCAGTGCATATCCCCGGACAGGACAACAGCCCCAGCATTTT

J: TRBJ2-1
D: .
size: .
V: TRBV19
CDR3: CASSLTGDHNEQFF
DNA: TGTGCCAGTAGTTTGACAGGTGATCACAATGAGCAGTTCTTC

J: TRBJ2-7
D: .
size: .
V: TRBV6-5
CDR3: CASTPTGNSYEQYF
DNA: TGTGCCAGCACCCCCACAGGAAATAGCTACGAGCAGTACTTC

J: TRBJ2-7
D: .
size: once
V: TRBV6-5
CDR3: CASSTTASYEQYF
DNA: TGTGCCAGCAGTACCACAGCTTCCTACGAGCAGTACTTC

J: TRBJ1-1
D: .
size: .
V: TRBV9
CDR3: CASTKDRGGSAEAFF
DNA: TGTGCCAGCACCAAGGATAGGGGAGGAAGTGCTGAAGCTTTCTTT

J: TRBJ1-2
D: .
size: .
V: TRBV14
CDR3: CASSQDQGLAGGYTF
DNA: TGTGCCAGCAGCCAAGACCAGGGACTAGCGGGGGGCTACACCTTC

J: TRBJ2-5
D: .
size: .
V: TRBV6-5
CDR3: CASRSTIPGETQYF
DNA: TGTGCCAGCAGATCGACTATTCCCGGGGAGACCCAGTACTTC

J: TRBJ1-4
D: TRBD1
size: once
V: TRBV18
CDR3: CASSPPGQAEKLFF
DNA: TGTGCCAGCTCACCGCCGGGACAGGCCGAAAAACTGTTTTTT

J: TRBJ1-3
D: .
size: .
V: TRBV6-1
CDR3: CASSERVTSSGNTIYF
DNA: TGTGCCAGCAGTGAACGGGTGACGAGCTCTGGAAACACCATATATTTT

J: TRBJ1-6
D: TRBD1
size: once
V: TRBV16
CDR3: CASSHGDRGNSPLHF
DNA: TGTGCCAGCAGCCACGGGGACAGGGGTAATTCACCCCTCCACTTT

J: TRBJ1-5
D: .
size: .
V: TRBV2
CDR3: CASSEARAAYSNQPQHF
DNA: TGTGCCAGCAGTGAAGCGCGGGCAGCTTATAGCAATCAGCCCCAGCATTTT

J: TRBJ2-5
D: TRBD2
size: .
V: TRBV18
CDR3: CASSPFGGGQETQYF
DNA: TGTGCCAGCTCACCCTTCGGCGGGGGGCAAGAGACCCAGTACTTC

J: TRBJ1-2
D: .
size: .
V: TRBV7-2
CDR3: CASSLGFRADYGYTF
DNA: TGTGCCAGCAGCTTAGGGTTCAGGGCTGACTATGGCTACACCTTC

J: TRBJ1-4
D: .
size: few
V: TRBV7-8
CDR3: CASSLAPGGGRGPNEKLFF
DNA: TGTGCCAGCAGCTTAGCCCCCGGCGGCGGCAGGGGCCCTAATGAAAAACTGTTTTTT

J: TRBJ2-4
D: .
size: .
V: TRBV11-2
CDR3: CASNQPRFSILAKNIQYF
DNA: TGTGCCAGCAACCAGCCCAGGTTCTCGATATTAGCCAAAAACATTCAGTACTTC